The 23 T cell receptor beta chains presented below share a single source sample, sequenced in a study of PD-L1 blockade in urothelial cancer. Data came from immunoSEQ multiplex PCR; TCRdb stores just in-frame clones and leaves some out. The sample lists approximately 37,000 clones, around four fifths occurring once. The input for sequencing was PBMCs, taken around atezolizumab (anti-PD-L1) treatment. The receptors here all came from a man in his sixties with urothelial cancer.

CDR3: CASSGQARNTEAFF. The CDR3 DNA sequence: TGTGCCAGCAGTGGACAGGCGAGAAACACTGAAGCTTTCTTT. The rearrangement uses TRBV2 and TRBJ1-1, with D possibly TRBD1 on 6 matching bases. V shed 4 bases and J shed 2 bases, with 11 bases lying between them. CDR3 size: 14 residues. Germline V gives CDR1 SNHLY, CDR2 FYNNEI.

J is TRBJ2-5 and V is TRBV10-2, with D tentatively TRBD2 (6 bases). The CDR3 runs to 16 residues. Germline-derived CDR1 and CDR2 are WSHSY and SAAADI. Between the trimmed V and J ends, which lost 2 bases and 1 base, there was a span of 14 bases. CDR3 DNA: TGCGCCAGCAGTGAGCGCGCGGGGCGTATCCAAGAGACCCAGTACTTC. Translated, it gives CASSERAGRIQETQYF.

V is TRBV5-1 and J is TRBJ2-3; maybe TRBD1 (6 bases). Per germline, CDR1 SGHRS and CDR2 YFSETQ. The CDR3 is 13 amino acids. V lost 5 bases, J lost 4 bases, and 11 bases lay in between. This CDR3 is CASSHRVPDTQYF. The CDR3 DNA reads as TGCGCCAGCAGTCACAGGGTTCCAGATACGCAGTATTTT.

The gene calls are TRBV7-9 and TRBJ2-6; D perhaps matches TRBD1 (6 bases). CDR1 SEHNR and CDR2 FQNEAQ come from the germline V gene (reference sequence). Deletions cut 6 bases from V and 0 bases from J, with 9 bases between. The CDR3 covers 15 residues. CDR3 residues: CASSPQGSGANVLTF. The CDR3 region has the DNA TGTGCCAGCAGTCCACAGGGCTCTGGGGCCAACGTCCTGACTTTC.

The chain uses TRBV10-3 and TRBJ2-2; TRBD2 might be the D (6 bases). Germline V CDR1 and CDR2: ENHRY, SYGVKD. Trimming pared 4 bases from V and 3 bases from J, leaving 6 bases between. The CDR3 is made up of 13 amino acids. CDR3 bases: TGTGCCATCAGTGGACTAGACACCGGGGAGCTGTTTTTT. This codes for CAISGLDTGELFF.

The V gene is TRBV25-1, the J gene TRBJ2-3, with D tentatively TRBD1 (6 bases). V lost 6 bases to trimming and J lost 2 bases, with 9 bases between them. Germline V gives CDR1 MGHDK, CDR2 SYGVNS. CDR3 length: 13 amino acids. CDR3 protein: CASSRDITDTQYF. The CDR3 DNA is TGTGCCAGCAGCAGGGACATCACAGATACGCAGTATTTT.

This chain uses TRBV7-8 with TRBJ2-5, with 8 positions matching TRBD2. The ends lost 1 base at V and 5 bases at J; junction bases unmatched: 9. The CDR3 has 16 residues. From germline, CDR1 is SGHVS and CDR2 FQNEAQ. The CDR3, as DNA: TGTGCCAGCAGCTTAGGGCTGCGGGGGGTCGGGGAGACCCAGTACTTC. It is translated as CASSLGLRGVGETQYF.

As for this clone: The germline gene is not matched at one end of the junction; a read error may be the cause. This CDR3 reads CASSSADREENSPLHF. The CDR3 bases are TGTGCTAGCAGCTCAGCCGACAGGGAAGAAAATTCACCCCTCCACTTT. The rearrangement joins TRBV7-7 to TRBJ1-6; the match to TRBD1 covers 7 bases. CDR1 and CDR2 from the germline V gene are SSHAT and FNYEAQ (reference sequence). There are 16 residues in the CDR3.

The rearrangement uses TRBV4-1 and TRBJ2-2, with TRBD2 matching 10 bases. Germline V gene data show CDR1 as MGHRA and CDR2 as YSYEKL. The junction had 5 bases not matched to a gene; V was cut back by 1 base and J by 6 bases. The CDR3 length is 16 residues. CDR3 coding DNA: TGCGCCAGCAGCCAAGCAGCGGGAGGGCTTCCCGGGGAGCTGTTTTTT. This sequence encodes CASSQAAGGLPGELFF.

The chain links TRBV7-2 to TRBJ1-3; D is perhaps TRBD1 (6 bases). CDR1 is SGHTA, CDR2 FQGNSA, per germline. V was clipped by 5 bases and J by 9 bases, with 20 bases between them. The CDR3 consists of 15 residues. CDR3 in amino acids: CASSPPTQGLGTIYF. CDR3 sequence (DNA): TGTGCCAGCAGCCCCCCCACACAGGGTTTGGGCACCATATATTTT.

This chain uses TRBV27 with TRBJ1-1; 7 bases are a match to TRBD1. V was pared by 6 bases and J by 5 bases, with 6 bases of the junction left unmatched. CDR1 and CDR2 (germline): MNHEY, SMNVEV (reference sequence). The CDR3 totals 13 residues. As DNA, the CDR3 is TGTGCCAGCAGGCAGGGGGTATGGACTGAAGCTTTCTTT. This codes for CASRQGVWTEAFF.

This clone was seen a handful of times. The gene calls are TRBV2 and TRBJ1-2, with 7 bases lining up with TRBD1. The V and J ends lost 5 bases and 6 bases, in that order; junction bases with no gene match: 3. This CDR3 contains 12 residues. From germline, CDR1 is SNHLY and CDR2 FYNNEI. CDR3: CASSRTGDGYTF. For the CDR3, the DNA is TGTGCCAGCAGTAGGACAGGCGATGGCTACACCTTC.

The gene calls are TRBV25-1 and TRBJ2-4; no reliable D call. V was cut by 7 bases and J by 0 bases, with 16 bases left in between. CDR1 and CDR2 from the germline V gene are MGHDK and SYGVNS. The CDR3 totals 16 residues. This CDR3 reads CASIRTDPLAKNIQYF. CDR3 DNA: TGTGCCAGCATACGAACAGATCCACTAGCCAAAAACATTCAGTACTTC.

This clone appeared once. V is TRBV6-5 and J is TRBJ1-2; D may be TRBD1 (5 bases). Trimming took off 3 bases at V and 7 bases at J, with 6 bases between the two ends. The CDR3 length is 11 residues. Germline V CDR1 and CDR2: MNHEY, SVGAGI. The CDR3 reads CASSYRGGYTF. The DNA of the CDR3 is TGTGCCAGCAGTTATAGGGGTGGCTACACCTTC.

The CDR3 DNA reads as TGTGCCAGCAGTGGGTGGGGGGGTCGTGGAAACAACGAGCAGTACTTC. Translating it yields CASSGWGGRGNNEQYF. This rearrangement joins TRBV6-1 to TRBJ2-7; 7 bases are shared with TRBD2. There are 16 residues in the CDR3. Germline trimming cut 4 bases from V and 5 bases from J; bases unmatched to any gene: 14. The germline gives CDR1 MNHNS, CDR2 SASEGT.

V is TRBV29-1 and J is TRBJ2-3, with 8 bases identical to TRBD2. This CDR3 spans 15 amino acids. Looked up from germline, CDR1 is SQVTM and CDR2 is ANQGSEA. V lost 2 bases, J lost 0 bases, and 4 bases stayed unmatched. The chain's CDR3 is CSVEIAGLSTDTQYF. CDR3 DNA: TGCAGCGTTGAAATAGCGGGATTGAGCACAGATACGCAGTATTTT.

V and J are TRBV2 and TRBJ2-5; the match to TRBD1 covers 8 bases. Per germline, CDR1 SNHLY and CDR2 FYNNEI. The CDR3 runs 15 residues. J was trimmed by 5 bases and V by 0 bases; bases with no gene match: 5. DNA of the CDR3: TGTGCCAGCAGTGAAGCGCTTACAGGGGGGGAGACCCAGTACTTC. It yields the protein CASSEALTGGETQYF. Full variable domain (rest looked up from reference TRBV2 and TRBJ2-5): EPEVTQTPSHQVTQMGQEVILRCVPISNHLYFYWYRQILGQKVEFLVSFYNNEISEKSEIFDDQFSVERPDGSNFTLKIRSTKLEDSAMYFCASSEALTGGETQYFGPGTRLLVL.

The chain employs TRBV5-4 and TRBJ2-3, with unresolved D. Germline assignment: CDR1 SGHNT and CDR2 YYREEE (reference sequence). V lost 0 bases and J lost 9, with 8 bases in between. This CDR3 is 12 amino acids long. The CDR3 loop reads CASSLVSGTQYF. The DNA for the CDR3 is TGTGCCAGCAGCTTGGTGTCCGGGACGCAGTATTTT. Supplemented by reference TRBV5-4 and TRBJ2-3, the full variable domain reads ETGVTQSPTHLIKTRGQQVTLRCSSQSGHNTVSWYQQALGQGPQFIFQYYREEENGRGNFPPRFSGLQFPNYSSELNVNALELDDSALYLCASSLVSGTQYFGPGTRLTVL.

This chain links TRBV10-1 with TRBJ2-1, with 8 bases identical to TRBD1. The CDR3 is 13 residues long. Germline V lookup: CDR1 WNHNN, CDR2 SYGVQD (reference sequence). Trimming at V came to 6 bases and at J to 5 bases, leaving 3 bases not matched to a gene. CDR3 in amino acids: CASRAGQDNEQFF. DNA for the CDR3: TGCGCCAGCAGGGCGGGACAGGACAATGAGCAGTTCTTC.

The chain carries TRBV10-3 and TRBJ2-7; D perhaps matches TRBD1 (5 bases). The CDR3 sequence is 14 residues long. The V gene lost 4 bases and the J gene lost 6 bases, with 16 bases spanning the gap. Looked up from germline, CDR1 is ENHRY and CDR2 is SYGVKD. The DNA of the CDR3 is TGTGCCATCAGTGTCGAGTCTTCAAGGGGCGAGCAGTACTTC. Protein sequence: CAISVESSRGEQYF.

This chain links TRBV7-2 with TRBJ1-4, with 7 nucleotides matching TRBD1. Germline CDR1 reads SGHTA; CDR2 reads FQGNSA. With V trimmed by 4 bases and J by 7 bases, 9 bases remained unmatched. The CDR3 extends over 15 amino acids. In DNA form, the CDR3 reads TGTGCCAGCAGCTATTCAGGGGGTCCCTCTGAAAAACTGTTTTTT. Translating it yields CASSYSGGPSEKLFF.

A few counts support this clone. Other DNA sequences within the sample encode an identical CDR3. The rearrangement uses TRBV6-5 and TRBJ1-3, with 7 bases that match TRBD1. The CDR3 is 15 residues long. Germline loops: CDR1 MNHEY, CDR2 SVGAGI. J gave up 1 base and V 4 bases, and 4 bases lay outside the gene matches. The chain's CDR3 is CASSSLRGSGNTIYF. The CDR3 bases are TGTGCCAGCAGTTCGCTCAGGGGGTCTGGAAACACCATATATTTT.

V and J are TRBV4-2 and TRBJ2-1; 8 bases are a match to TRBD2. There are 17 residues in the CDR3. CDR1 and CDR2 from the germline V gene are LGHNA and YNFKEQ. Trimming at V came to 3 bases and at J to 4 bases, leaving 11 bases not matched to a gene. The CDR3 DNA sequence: TGTGCCAGCAGCCAGTCAACCGGGACTAGAGGATACAATGAGCAGTTCTTC. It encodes CASSQSTGTRGYNEQFF.